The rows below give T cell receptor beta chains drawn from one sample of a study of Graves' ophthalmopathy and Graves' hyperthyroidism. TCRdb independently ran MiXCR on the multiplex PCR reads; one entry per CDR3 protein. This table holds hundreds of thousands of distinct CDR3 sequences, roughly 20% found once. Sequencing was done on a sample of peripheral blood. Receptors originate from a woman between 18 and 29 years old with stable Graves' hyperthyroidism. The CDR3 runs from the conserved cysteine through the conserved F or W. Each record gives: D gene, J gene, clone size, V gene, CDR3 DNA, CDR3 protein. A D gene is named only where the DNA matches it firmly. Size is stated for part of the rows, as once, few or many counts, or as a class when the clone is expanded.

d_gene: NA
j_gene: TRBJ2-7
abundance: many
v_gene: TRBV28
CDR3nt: TGTGCCAGCAGGCCCCGGGACAACTACGAGCAGTACTTC
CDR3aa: CASRPRDNYEQYF

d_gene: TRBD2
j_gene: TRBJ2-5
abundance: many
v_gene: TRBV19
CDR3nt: TGTGCCAGTAGTATGACACTAGCGGGAGATGAGACCCAGTACTTC
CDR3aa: CASSMTLAGDETQYF

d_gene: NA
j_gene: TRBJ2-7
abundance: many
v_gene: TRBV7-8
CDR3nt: TGTGCCAGCAGCTCATTGCGAGATGACTCCTACGAGCAGTACTTC
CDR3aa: CASSSLRDDSYEQYF

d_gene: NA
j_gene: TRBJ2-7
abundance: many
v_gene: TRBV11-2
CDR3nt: TGTGCCAGCAGCTTAGATCGCAGGGGCGAGCAGTACTTC
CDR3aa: CASSLDRRGEQYF

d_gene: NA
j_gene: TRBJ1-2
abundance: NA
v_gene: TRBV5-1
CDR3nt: TGCGCCAGCAGAGAAAGAACAGCTCTTAACTATGGCTACACCTTC
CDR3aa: CASRERTALNYGYTF

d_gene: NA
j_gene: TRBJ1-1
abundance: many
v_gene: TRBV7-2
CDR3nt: TGTGCCAGCAGCCCCCGGCCGAGAACCAACACTGAAGCTTTCTTT
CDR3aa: CASSPRPRTNTEAFF

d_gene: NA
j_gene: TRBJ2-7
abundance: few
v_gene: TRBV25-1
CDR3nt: TGTGCCACCAAGGACCTCTACGAGCAGTACTTC
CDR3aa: CATKDLYEQYF

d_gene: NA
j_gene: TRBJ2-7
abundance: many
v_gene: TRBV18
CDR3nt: TGTGCCAGCTCACCCCTTTGGCGGGTGAGCTCCTACGAGCAGTACTTC
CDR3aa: CASSPLWRVSSYEQYF

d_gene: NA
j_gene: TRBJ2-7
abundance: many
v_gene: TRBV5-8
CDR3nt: TGTGCCAGCAGCCCCCGAGACAGCAGTTCCTACGAGCAGTACTTC
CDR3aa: CASSPRDSSSYEQYF

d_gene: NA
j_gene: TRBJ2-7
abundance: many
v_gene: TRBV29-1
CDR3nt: TGCAGCGTTGCGGACCCACAGTTCTACGAGCAGTACTTC
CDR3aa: CSVADPQFYEQYF

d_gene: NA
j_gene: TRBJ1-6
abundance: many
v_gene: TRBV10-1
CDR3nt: TGCGCCAGCAGAGTTCAGGGACACTATAATTCACCCCTCCACTTT
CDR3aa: CASRVQGHYNSPLHF

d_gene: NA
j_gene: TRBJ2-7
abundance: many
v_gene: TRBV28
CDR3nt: TGTGCCAGCAGTCCCCCCTTTCGTCGGGGGCCTTCCTACGAGCAGTACTTC
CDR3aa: CASSPPFRRGPSYEQYF

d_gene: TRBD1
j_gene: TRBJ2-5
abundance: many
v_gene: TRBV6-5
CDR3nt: TGTGCCAGCGCCGGGACAGAGCAAGAGACCCAGTACTTC
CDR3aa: CASAGTEQETQYF

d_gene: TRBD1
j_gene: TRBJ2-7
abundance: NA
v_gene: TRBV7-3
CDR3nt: TGTGCCAGCAGCCCTTCCGGGACAGGGGACGAGCAGTACTTC
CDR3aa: CASSPSGTGDEQYF

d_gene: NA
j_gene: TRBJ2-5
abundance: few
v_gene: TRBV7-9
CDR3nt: TGTGCCAGCAGCTTCAGGCTCCAAGAGACCCAGTACTTC
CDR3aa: CASSFRLQETQYF

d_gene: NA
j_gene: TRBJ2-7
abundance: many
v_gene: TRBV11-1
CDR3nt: TGTGCCAGCAGTACGGGCGGGACAGTCTACGAGCAATACTTC
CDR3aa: CASSTGGTVYEQYF

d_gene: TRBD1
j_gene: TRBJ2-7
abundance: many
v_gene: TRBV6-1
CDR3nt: TGTGCCAGCAGCAATAGGACAGGGAGACACGAGCAGTACTTC
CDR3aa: CASSNRTGRHEQYF

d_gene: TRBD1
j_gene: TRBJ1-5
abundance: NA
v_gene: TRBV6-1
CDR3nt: TGTGCCAGCACCAAGTTCGACAGGGCCAATCAGCCCCAGCATTTT
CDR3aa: CASTKFDRANQPQHF

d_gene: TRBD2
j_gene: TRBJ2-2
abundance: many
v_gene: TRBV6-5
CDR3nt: TGTGCCAGCAGTCCCCTGACTAGCGGGCCCACCGGGGAGCTGTTTTTT
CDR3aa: CASSPLTSGPTGELFF

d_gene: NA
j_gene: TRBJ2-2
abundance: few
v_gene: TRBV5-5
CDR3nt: TGTGCCAGCAGCTTAGTCCAGGGCGGAACCGGGGAGCTGTTTTTT
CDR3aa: CASSLVQGGTGELFF

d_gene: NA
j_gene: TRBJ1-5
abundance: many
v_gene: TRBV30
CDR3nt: TGTGCCTGGAGCACCGGGACACGAGATCAGCCCCAGCATTTT
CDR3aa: CAWSTGTRDQPQHF

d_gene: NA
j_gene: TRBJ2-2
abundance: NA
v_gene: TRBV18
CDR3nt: TGTGCCAGCTCACCACCGAGTCGGGGAGCCATGAACACCGGGGAGCTGTTTTTT
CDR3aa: CASSPPSRGAMNTGELFF

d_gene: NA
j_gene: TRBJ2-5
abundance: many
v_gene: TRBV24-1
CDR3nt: TGTGCCACCAGCCGGGAGAACCAAGAGACCCAGTACTTC
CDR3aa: CATSRENQETQYF

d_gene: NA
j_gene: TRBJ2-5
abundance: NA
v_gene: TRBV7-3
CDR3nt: TGTGCCAGCAGCTTAAATGGTGGGGGTCAAGAGACCCAGTACTTC
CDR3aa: CASSLNGGGQETQYF

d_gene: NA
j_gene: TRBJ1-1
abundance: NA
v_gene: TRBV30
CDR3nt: TGTGCCTGGAGTGCCCTCCGGGACCAGACGGACACTGAAGCTTTCTTT
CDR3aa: CAWSALRDQTDTEAFF

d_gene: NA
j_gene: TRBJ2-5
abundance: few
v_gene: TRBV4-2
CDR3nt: TGTGCCAGCAGCCCTAACAGCGGACTCCGCCCCCAAGAGACCCAGTACTTC
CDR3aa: CASSPNSGLRPQETQYF

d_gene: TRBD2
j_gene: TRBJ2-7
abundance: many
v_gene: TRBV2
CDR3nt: TGTGCCAGCAGTGAAAGTCTAGCGGGGGTTTCCTACGAGCAGTACTTC
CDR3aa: CASSESLAGVSYEQYF

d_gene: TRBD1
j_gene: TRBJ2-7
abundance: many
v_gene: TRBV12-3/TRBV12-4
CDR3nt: TGTGCCAGCAATTCCGACAGGGGTCCAGTGTACGAGCAGTACTTC
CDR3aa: CASNSDRGPVYEQYF

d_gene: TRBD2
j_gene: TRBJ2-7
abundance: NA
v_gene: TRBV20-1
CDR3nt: TGCAGTGGACCGACTTCCGCAGGGAGGGGACTCTACGAGCAGTACTTC
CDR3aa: CSGPTSAGRGLYEQYF

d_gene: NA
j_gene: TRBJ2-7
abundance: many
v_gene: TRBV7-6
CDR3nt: TGTGCCAGCAGCTTATTGATACAGGGACGTGAGCAGTACTTC
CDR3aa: CASSLLIQGREQYF

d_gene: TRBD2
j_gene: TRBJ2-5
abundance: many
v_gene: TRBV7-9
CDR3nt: TGTGCCACCCCGAAAGCGGGATCTCAAGAGACCCAGTACTTC
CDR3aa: CATPKAGSQETQYF

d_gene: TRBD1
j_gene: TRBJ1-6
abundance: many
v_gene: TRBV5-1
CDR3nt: TGCGCCAGCAGCTTACTCCCAACAGGGGGAAATTCACCCCTCCACTTT
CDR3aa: CASSLLPTGGNSPLHF

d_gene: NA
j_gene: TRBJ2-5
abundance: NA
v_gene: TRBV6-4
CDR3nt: TGTGCCAGCAGTCCCTTCCCCCAAGAGACCCAGTACTTC
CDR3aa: CASSPFPQETQYF

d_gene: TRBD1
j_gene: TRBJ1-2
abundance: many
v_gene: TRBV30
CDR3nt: TGTGCCTGGAGTGTGCGGGACAGGGAAGGCTATGGCTACACCTTC
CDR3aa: CAWSVRDREGYGYTF

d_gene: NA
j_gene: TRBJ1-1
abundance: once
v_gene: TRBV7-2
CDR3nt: TGTGCCAGCAGCTTAAACAGGGCAGTTACTCTTGAAGCTTTCTTT
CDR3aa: CASSLNRAVTLEAFF

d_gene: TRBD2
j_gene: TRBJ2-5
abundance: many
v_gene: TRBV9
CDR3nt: TGTGCCAGCAGCGTAGCTAGCGGGAGTGTTGAGACCCAGTACTTC
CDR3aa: CASSVASGSVETQYF

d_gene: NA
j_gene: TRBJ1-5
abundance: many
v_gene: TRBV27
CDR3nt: TGTGCGACGGGGAGGGGAAATCAGCCCCAGCATTTT
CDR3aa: CATGRGNQPQHF

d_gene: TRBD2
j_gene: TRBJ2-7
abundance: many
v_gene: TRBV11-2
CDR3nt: TGTGCCAGCAGCCCAGGGAGGGCTCAGACCTACGAGCAGTACTTC
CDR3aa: CASSPGRAQTYEQYF

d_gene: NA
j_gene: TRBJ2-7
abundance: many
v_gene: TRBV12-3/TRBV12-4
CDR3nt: TGTGCCAGCAGTTTTGGGACCCTATCCTACGAGCAGTACTTC
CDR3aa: CASSFGTLSYEQYF

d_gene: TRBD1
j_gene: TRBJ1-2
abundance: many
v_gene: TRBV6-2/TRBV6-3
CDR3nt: TGTGCCAGCAGCCGCCCGGGACAGCTATATGGCTACACCTTC
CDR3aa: CASSRPGQLYGYTF